Listed below are T cell receptor beta chains from one sample, sequenced in a study of blood T cell repertoires in COVID-19. Sequencing was performed with immunoSEQ multiplex PCR; in TCRdb, only in-frame clones are kept and a portion is missing. This table has 280,000 or so clones, around 85% appearing once. Sequences were obtained from peripheral blood. The receptors here all came from a woman younger than 45 who had recovered from COVID-19. Each CDR3 is given with its conserved first and last residue. Fields, in order: J gene, D gene, V gene, clone size, CDR3 DNA, CDR3 protein. A D gene is named only where the DNA matches it firmly. Rows give clone size only sometimes, using once, few, many, or a class for an expanded clone.

j_call: TRBJ2-3
d_call: .
v_call: TRBV5-1
clone_size: .
cdr3_nt: TGCGCCAGCAGCGATCAAACGGACGGGGGAGATACGCAGTATTTT
cdr3_aa: CASSDQTDGGDTQYF

j_call: TRBJ2-7
d_call: TRBD2
v_call: TRBV5-4
clone_size: .
cdr3_nt: TGTGCCAGCAGCCCGCCGGGACTAGCGGGAGTCTCCGGCGAGCAGTACTTC
cdr3_aa: CASSPPGLAGVSGEQYF

j_call: TRBJ1-1
d_call: .
v_call: TRBV2
clone_size: once
cdr3_nt: TGTGCCAGCAGTGATGGCAGGATCTACACTGAAGCTTTCTTT
cdr3_aa: CASSDGRIYTEAFF

j_call: TRBJ2-7
d_call: TRBD1
v_call: TRBV6-5
clone_size: .
cdr3_nt: TGTGCCAGCAGTTACTCGGGGACAGTACTCTACGAGCAGTACTTC
cdr3_aa: CASSYSGTVLYEQYF

j_call: TRBJ1-6
d_call: TRBD1
v_call: TRBV6-2/TRBV6-3
clone_size: .
cdr3_nt: TGTGCCAGCAGTCGTCTCCGGGACAGCCCTGGAAGCTCCTATAATTCACCCCTCCACTTT
cdr3_aa: CASSRLRDSPGSSYNSPLHF

j_call: TRBJ1-2
d_call: .
v_call: TRBV28
clone_size: .
cdr3_nt: TGTGCCAGCAGTTTTTCCAGGGCAGGCGGCTACACCTTC
cdr3_aa: CASSFSRAGGYTF

j_call: TRBJ2-7
d_call: .
v_call: TRBV4-2
clone_size: .
cdr3_nt: TGTGCCAGCAGCCAACTTAAGACGGGTTATTACGAGCAGTACTTC
cdr3_aa: CASSQLKTGYYEQYF

j_call: TRBJ2-1
d_call: TRBD2
v_call: TRBV28
clone_size: .
cdr3_nt: TGTGCCAGCAGTTTAGCGGGAGGATGGGAGCAGTTCTTC
cdr3_aa: CASSLAGGWEQFF

j_call: TRBJ2-5
d_call: .
v_call: TRBV6-1
clone_size: .
cdr3_nt: TGTGCCAGCAGTGAGCTACTAACTAATCAAGAGACCCAGTACTTC
cdr3_aa: CASSELLTNQETQYF

j_call: TRBJ1-5
d_call: TRBD1
v_call: TRBV4-1
clone_size: few
cdr3_nt: TGCGCCAGCAGCCTGACAGGGCGGCTGGATCAGCCCCAGCATTTT
cdr3_aa: CASSLTGRLDQPQHF

j_call: TRBJ2-3
d_call: TRBD1
v_call: TRBV29-1
clone_size: .
cdr3_nt: TGCAGCGTTGCCCAGGGGGCCAAAGATACGCAGTATTTT
cdr3_aa: CSVAQGAKDTQYF

j_call: TRBJ1-1
d_call: .
v_call: TRBV5-1
clone_size: .
cdr3_nt: TGCGCCAGCAGCTTGGTTGGGAGCCCTGAAGCTTTCTTT
cdr3_aa: CASSLVGSPEAFF

j_call: TRBJ1-1
d_call: .
v_call: TRBV28
clone_size: .
cdr3_nt: TGTGCCAGCAGCAGCGTGAACACTGAAGCTTTCTTT
cdr3_aa: CASSSVNTEAFF

j_call: TRBJ1-5
d_call: TRBD1
v_call: TRBV19
clone_size: .
cdr3_nt: TGTGCCAGTAGTATCCTTCCCGGGACAGGGAATGGCAATCAGCCCCAGCATTTT
cdr3_aa: CASSILPGTGNGNQPQHF

j_call: TRBJ1-5
d_call: .
v_call: TRBV11-2
clone_size: .
cdr3_nt: TGTGCCAGCAGCTCAGGGGAACAGCCCCAGCATTTT
cdr3_aa: CASSSGEQPQHF

j_call: TRBJ2-3
d_call: TRBD2
v_call: TRBV18
clone_size: .
cdr3_nt: TGTGCCAGCTCACCAGCTAGCGGCTGGGGCACAGATACGCAGTATTTT
cdr3_aa: CASSPASGWGTDTQYF

j_call: TRBJ2-1
d_call: TRBD1
v_call: TRBV18
clone_size: .
cdr3_nt: TGTGCCAGCTCACCACCATTGGGACAGGACAAGGGGGGTGAGCAGTTCTTC
cdr3_aa: CASSPPLGQDKGGEQFF

j_call: TRBJ2-5
d_call: TRBD1
v_call: TRBV11-2
clone_size: .
cdr3_nt: TGTGCCAGCAGCGTAGACAGGGGGCGATTCTGGGAGACCCAGTACTTC
cdr3_aa: CASSVDRGRFWETQYF

j_call: TRBJ1-2
d_call: .
v_call: TRBV12-3/TRBV12-4
clone_size: .
cdr3_nt: TGTGCCAGCAGTTTAAGACAGTCGGCTACCTTC
cdr3_aa: CASSLRQSATF

j_call: TRBJ1-1
d_call: .
v_call: TRBV5-6
clone_size: few
cdr3_nt: TGTGCCAGCAGCTTGAATATGGATAGCATGAACACTGAAGCTTTCTTT
cdr3_aa: CASSLNMDSMNTEAFF

j_call: TRBJ2-7
d_call: .
v_call: TRBV27
clone_size: .
cdr3_nt: TGTGCCAGCAAGAGGTTAGAACTTGGAACCTACGAGCAGTACTTC
cdr3_aa: CASKRLELGTYEQYF

j_call: TRBJ1-1
d_call: .
v_call: TRBV15
clone_size: .
cdr3_nt: TGTGCCACCAGCAGTGGTCGGGGGTTGACCTTAAACACTGAAGCTTTCTTT
cdr3_aa: CATSSGRGLTLNTEAFF

j_call: TRBJ2-1
d_call: .
v_call: TRBV3-1/TRBV3-2
clone_size: .
cdr3_nt: TGTGCCAGCAGCCAACGGACTTCCAGGCAGGACAATGAGCAGTTCTTC
cdr3_aa: CASSQRTSRQDNEQFF

j_call: TRBJ1-2
d_call: .
v_call: TRBV2
clone_size: few
cdr3_nt: TGTGCCAGCAGTGAAGCGGCTGGCGGTCTGGGCTACACCTTC
cdr3_aa: CASSEAAGGLGYTF

j_call: TRBJ1-1
d_call: .
v_call: TRBV19
clone_size: .
cdr3_nt: TGTGCCAGTAGTACCGCCTCGACAGGCCTCAACACTGAAGCTTTCTTT
cdr3_aa: CASSTASTGLNTEAFF

j_call: TRBJ2-6
d_call: .
v_call: TRBV11-1
clone_size: .
cdr3_nt: TGTGCCAGCAGCTTTCTTCCGCGGGCTGGGGCCAACGTCCTGACTTTC
cdr3_aa: CASSFLPRAGANVLTF

j_call: TRBJ1-2
d_call: .
v_call: TRBV7-9
clone_size: .
cdr3_nt: TGTGCCAGCAGCGAAGGGGAGGATGGCTACACCTTC
cdr3_aa: CASSEGEDGYTF

j_call: TRBJ2-5
d_call: .
v_call: TRBV7-9
clone_size: .
cdr3_nt: TGTGCCAGCAGCTTAGGAGGTCAGGAGGTAGAGACCCAGTACTTC
cdr3_aa: CASSLGGQEVETQYF

j_call: TRBJ2-1
d_call: TRBD2
v_call: TRBV6-2/TRBV6-3
clone_size: .
cdr3_nt: TGTGCCAGCAGTGAGGGACTAGCGGGAGGTAACAACAATGAGCAGTTCTTC
cdr3_aa: CASSEGLAGGNNNEQFF

j_call: TRBJ2-3
d_call: TRBD2
v_call: TRBV11-2
clone_size: .
cdr3_nt: TGTGCCAGCAGCTACCTAGCGGGGGGGCCGACAGATACGCAGTATTTT
cdr3_aa: CASSYLAGGPTDTQYF

j_call: TRBJ2-5
d_call: TRBD2
v_call: TRBV9
clone_size: .
cdr3_nt: TGTGCCAGCAGCCCCCGGACTAGCTCAGGGACCCAGTACTTC
cdr3_aa: CASSPRTSSGTQYF

j_call: TRBJ2-1
d_call: TRBD2
v_call: TRBV19
clone_size: .
cdr3_nt: TGTGCCAGTAGTATGGGGTGGACTAGCGGGAGAAGAAACAATGAGCAGTTCTTC
cdr3_aa: CASSMGWTSGRRNNEQFF

j_call: TRBJ2-3
d_call: TRBD2
v_call: TRBV11-2
clone_size: once
cdr3_nt: TGTGCCAGCAGGTTAATAGGCGGGGGGGGACTCACAGATACGCAGTATTTT
cdr3_aa: CASRLIGGGGLTDTQYF

j_call: TRBJ1-2
d_call: TRBD1
v_call: TRBV4-3
clone_size: .
cdr3_nt: TGCGCCAGCAGCCAAGATAAATCGTCAGGGGGCGACTATGGCTACACCTTC
cdr3_aa: CASSQDKSSGGDYGYTF

j_call: TRBJ1-2
d_call: TRBD1
v_call: TRBV5-4
clone_size: .
cdr3_nt: TGTGCCAGCAGCTTGCGAATGAAACAGGGGATGTGGGGCTACACCTTC
cdr3_aa: CASSLRMKQGMWGYTF

j_call: TRBJ1-5
d_call: TRBD1
v_call: TRBV2
clone_size: .
cdr3_nt: TGTGCCAGCCTAGACAGGGGCAATCAGCCCCAGCATTTT
cdr3_aa: CASLDRGNQPQHF

j_call: TRBJ2-1
d_call: TRBD2
v_call: TRBV11-2
clone_size: .
cdr3_nt: TGTGCCAGCAGCTCCTTTTTGGGGACTAGCTTTGAGGAGCAGTTCTTC
cdr3_aa: CASSSFLGTSFEEQFF

j_call: TRBJ2-2
d_call: TRBD2
v_call: TRBV4-1
clone_size: .
cdr3_nt: TGCGCCAGCAGCCTAGGGACTAGAATAGGCGGGGAGCTGTTTTTT
cdr3_aa: CASSLGTRIGGELFF

j_call: TRBJ2-2
d_call: TRBD1
v_call: TRBV7-9
clone_size: .
cdr3_nt: TGTGCCAGCAGCATATCCGGGACAGGGGGCCTCACCGGGGAGCTGTTTTTT
cdr3_aa: CASSISGTGGLTGELFF

j_call: TRBJ2-1
d_call: TRBD2
v_call: TRBV7-2
clone_size: .
cdr3_nt: TGTGCCAGCAGCCCCTCCGGGACTAGCGACAATGAGCAGTTCTTC
cdr3_aa: CASSPSGTSDNEQFF

j_call: TRBJ2-7
d_call: .
v_call: TRBV4-1
clone_size: .
cdr3_nt: TGCGCCAGCAGCCAAGGAGGTCTAGCGCCGACCTACGAGCAGTACTTC
cdr3_aa: CASSQGGLAPTYEQYF

j_call: TRBJ1-2
d_call: .
v_call: TRBV10-1
clone_size: .
cdr3_nt: TGCGCCAGTAGCAGAACTAACTATGGCTACACCTTC
cdr3_aa: CASSRTNYGYTF

j_call: TRBJ2-5
d_call: .
v_call: TRBV14
clone_size: .
cdr3_nt: TGTGCCAGCAGCCGTAGCCTGGTAGAGACCCAGTACTTC
cdr3_aa: CASSRSLVETQYF

j_call: TRBJ2-7
d_call: TRBD2
v_call: TRBV15
clone_size: .
cdr3_nt: TGTGCCACCAGCAGAGATAGCCTAGCGGGACCCTACGAGCAGTACTTC
cdr3_aa: CATSRDSLAGPYEQYF

j_call: TRBJ1-6
d_call: .
v_call: TRBV30
clone_size: .
cdr3_nt: TGTGCCTGGAGTGGGTCGTTGGGGGCGGATTCACCCCTCCACTTT
cdr3_aa: CAWSGSLGADSPLHF

j_call: TRBJ2-1
d_call: TRBD1
v_call: TRBV5-6
clone_size: once
cdr3_nt: TGTGCCAGCACGATGGACAGGACCTACAATGAGCAGTTCTTC
cdr3_aa: CASTMDRTYNEQFF

j_call: TRBJ2-7
d_call: TRBD1
v_call: TRBV4-1
clone_size: .
cdr3_nt: TGCGCCAGCAGCCAAACTTTGACGACAGGGTACGAGCAGTACTTC
cdr3_aa: CASSQTLTTGYEQYF

j_call: TRBJ2-7
d_call: TRBD2
v_call: TRBV3-1/TRBV3-2
clone_size: .
cdr3_nt: TGTGCCAGCAGCCAAGGTGGGCTAGCGGGAGAGTCGTACTTC
cdr3_aa: CASSQGGLAGESYF

j_call: TRBJ2-7
d_call: TRBD1
v_call: TRBV7-7
clone_size: once
cdr3_nt: TGTGCTAGCAGCCCGGGACAGGGGGTATCCTACGAGCAGTACTTC
cdr3_aa: CASSPGQGVSYEQYF

j_call: TRBJ1-1
d_call: .
v_call: TRBV7-9
clone_size: once
cdr3_nt: TGTGCCAGCAGCTTCCCGGGGGGGGGCACTGAAGCTTTCTTT
cdr3_aa: CASSFPGGGTEAFF

j_call: TRBJ2-1
d_call: TRBD2
v_call: TRBV10-1
clone_size: .
cdr3_nt: TGCGCCAGCCCCCCCCCGCGGGGGGTCCAACACAATGAGCAGTTCTTC
cdr3_aa: CASPPPRGVQHNEQFF

j_call: TRBJ2-3
d_call: .
v_call: TRBV25-1
clone_size: .
cdr3_nt: TGTGCCAGCTCCGAACGGGTCTCCTGGGAGGGCACAGATACGCAGTATTTT
cdr3_aa: CASSERVSWEGTDTQYF

j_call: TRBJ1-1
d_call: .
v_call: TRBV3-1/TRBV3-2
clone_size: .
cdr3_nt: TGTGCCAGCAGCCAAGGATCAGGTATCGCTGAAGCTTTCTTT
cdr3_aa: CASSQGSGIAEAFF

j_call: TRBJ2-7
d_call: .
v_call: TRBV23-1
clone_size: .
cdr3_nt: TGCGCCAGCAGTCAATTCGGTACGGGCAGGGGCGGCGAGCAGTACTTC
cdr3_aa: CASSQFGTGRGGEQYF

j_call: TRBJ2-2
d_call: TRBD2
v_call: TRBV4-3
clone_size: .
cdr3_nt: TGCGCCAGCAGCCAGGGACTAGCGGGGAGGAGCGGGGAGCTGTTTTTT
cdr3_aa: CASSQGLAGRSGELFF